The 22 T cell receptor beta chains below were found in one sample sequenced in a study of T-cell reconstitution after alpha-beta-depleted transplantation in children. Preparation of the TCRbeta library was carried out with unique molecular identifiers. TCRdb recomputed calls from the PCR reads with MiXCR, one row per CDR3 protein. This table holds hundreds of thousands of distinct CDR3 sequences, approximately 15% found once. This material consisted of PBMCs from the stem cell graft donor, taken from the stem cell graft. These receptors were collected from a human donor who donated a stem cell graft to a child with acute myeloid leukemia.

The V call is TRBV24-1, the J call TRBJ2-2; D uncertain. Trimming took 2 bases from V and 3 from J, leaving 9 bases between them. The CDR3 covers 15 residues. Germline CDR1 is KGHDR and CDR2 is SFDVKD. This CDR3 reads CATSDWGDDTGELFF. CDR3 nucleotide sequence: TGTGCCACCAGTGATTGGGGTGATGACACCGGGGAGCTGTTTTTT.

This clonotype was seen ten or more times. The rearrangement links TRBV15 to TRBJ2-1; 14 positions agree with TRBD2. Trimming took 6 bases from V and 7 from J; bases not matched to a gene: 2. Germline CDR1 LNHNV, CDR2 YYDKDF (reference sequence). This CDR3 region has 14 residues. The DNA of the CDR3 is TGTGCCACCAGGGGACTAGCGGGGGAGAATGAGCAGTTCTTC. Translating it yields CATRGLAGENEQFF.

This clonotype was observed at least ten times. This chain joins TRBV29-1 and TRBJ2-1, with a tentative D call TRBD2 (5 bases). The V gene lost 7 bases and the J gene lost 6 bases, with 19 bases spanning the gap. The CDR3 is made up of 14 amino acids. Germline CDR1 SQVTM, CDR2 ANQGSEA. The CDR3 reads CSALPAGRVNEQFF. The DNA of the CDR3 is TGCAGCGCCCTCCCGGCCGGGCGGGTCAATGAGCAGTTCTTC.

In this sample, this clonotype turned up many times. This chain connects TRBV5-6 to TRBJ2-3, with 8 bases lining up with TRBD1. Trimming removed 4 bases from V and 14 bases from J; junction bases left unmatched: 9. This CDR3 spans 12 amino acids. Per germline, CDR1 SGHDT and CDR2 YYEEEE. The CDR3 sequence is CASSTVGQGGYF. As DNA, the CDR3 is TGTGCCAGCAGCACCGTCGGACAGGGCGGGTATTTT.

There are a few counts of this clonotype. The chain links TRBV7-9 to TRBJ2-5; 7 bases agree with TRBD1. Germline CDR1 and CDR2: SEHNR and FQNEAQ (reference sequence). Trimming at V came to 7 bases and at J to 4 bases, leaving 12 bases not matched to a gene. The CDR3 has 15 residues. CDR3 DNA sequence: TGTGCCAGCATCCGGGCAACAGGGGTCGGAGAGACCCAGTACTTC. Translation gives CASIRATGVGETQYF. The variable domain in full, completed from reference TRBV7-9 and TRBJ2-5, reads DTGVSQNPRHKITKRGQNVTFRCDPISEHNRLYWYRQTLGQGPEFLTYFQNEAQLEKSRLLSDRFSAERPKGSFSTLEIQRTEQGDSAMYLCASIRATGVGETQYFGPGTRLLVL.

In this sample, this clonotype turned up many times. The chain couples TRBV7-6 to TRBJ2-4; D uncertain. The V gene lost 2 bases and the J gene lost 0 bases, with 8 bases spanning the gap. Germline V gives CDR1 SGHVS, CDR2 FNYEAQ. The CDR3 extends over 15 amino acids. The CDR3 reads CASSLLPGAKNIQYF. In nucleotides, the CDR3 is TGTGCCAGCAGCTTACTGCCTGGAGCCAAAAACATTCAGTACTTC.

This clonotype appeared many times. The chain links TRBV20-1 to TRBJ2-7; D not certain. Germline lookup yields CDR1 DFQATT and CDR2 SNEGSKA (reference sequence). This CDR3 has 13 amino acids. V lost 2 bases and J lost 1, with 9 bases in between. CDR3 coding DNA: TGCAGTGCTAGAACCCGCTCGTCCTACGAGCAGTACGTC. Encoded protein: CSARTRSSYEQYV.

CDR3 sequence reads: CSVEPGQGGEKLFF. CDR3 DNA: TGCAGCGTTGAGCCGGGACAGGGGGGCGAAAAACTGTTTTTT. The J gene is TRBJ1-4, the V gene TRBV29-1, with 11 bases aligning to TRBD1. The CDR3 spans 14 residues. Trimming cost V 3 bases and J 8 bases; bases outside gene matches: 5. Germline CDR1 and CDR2: SQVTM and ANQGSEA.

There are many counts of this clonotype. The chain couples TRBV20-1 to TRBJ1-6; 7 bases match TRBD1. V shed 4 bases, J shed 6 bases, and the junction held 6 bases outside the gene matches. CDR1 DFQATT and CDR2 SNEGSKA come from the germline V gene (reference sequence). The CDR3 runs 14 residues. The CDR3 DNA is TGCAGTGCTATGGGGGACAGTCCTAATTCACCCCTCCACTTT. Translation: CSAMGDSPNSPLHF.

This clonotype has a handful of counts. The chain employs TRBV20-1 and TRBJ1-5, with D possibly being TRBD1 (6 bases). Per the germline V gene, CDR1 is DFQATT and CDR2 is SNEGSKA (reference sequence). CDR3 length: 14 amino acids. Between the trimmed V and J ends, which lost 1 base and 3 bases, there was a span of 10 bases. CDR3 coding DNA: TGCAGTGCTAGAGGCGGGACACACAATCAGCCCCAGCATTTT. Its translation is CSARGGTHNQPQHF.

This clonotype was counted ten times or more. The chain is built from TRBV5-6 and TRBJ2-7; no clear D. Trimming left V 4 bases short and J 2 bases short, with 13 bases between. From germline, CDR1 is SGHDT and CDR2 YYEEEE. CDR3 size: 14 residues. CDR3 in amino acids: CASSLRGKPYEQYF. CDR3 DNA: TGTGCCAGCAGCCTAAGAGGTAAACCCTACGAGCAGTACTTC.

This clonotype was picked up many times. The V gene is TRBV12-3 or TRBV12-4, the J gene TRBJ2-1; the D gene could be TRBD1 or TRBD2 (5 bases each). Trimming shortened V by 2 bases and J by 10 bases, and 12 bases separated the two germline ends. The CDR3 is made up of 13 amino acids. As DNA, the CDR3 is TGTGCCAGCAGTTTAATGAGGGGCGGGGAGCAGTTCTTC. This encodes CASSLMRGGEQFF.

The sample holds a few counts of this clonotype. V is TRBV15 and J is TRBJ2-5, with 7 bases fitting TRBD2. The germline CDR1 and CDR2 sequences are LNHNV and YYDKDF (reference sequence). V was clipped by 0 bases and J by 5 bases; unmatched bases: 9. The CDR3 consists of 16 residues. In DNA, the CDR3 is TGTGCCACCAGCAGAGATCTTACTAGCGAGGGCGAGACCCAGTACTTC. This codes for CATSRDLTSEGETQYF.

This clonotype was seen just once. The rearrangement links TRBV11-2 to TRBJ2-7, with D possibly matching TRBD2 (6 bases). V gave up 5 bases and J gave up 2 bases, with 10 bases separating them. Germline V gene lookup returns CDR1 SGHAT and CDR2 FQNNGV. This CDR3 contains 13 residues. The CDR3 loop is CASSRGGTYEQYV. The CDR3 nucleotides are TGTGCCAGCAGCAGAGGCGGGACCTACGAGCAGTACGTC.

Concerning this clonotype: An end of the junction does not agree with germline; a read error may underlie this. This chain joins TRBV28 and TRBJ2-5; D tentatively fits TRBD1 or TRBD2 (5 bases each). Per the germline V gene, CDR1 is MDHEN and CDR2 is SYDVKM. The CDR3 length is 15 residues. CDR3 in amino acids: CASSLPLTGTETQYF. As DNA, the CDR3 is TGTGCCAGCAGTCTCCCCCTCACCGGGACGGAGACCCAGTATTTC.

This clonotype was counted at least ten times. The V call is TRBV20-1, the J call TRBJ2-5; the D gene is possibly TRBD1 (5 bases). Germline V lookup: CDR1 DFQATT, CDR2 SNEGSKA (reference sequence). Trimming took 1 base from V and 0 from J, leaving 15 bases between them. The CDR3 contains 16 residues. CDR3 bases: TGCAGTGCTAGAGGGGGCAGGTCGACGTACCAAGAGACCCAGTACTTC. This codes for CSARGGRSTYQETQYF.

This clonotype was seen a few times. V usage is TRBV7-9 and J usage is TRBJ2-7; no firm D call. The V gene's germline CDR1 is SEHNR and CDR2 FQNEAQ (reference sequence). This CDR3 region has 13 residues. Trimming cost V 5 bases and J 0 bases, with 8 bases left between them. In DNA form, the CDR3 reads TGTGCCAGCAGCGGGTATAGCTCCTACGAGCAGTACTTC. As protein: CASSGYSSYEQYF. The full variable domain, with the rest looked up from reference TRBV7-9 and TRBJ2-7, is DTGVSQNPRHKITKRGQNVTFRCDPISEHNRLYWYRQTLGQGPEFLTYFQNEAQLEKSRLLSDRFSAERPKGSFSTLEIQRTEQGDSAMYLCASSGYSSYEQYFGPGTRLTVT.

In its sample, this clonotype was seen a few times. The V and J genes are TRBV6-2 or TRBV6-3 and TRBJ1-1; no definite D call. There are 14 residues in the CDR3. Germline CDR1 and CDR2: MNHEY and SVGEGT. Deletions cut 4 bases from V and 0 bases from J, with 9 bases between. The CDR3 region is CASSSPTMNTEAFF. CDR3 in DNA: TGTGCCAGCAGTTCCCCGACCATGAACACTGAAGCTTTCTTT.

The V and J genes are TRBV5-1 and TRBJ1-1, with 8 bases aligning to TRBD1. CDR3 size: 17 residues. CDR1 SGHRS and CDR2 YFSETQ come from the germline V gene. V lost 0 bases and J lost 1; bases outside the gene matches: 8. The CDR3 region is CASSLDWTGPPNTEAFF. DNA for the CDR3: TGCGCCAGCAGCTTGGATTGGACAGGGCCTCCGAACACTGAAGCTTTCTTT.

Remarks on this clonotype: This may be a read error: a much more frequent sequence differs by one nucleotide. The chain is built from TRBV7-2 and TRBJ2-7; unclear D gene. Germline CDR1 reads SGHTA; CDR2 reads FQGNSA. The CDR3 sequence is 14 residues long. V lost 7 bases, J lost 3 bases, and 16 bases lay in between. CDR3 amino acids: CASTSSVGFYEQYF. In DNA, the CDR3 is TGTGCCAGCACCAGCTCGGTGGGTTTCTACGAGCAGTACTTC.

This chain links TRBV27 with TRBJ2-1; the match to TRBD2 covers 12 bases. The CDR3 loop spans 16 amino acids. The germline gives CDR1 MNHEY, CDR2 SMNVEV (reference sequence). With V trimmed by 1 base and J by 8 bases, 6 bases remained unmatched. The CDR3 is CASSLFASGGADEQFF. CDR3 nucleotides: TGTGCCAGCAGTTTATTCGCTAGCGGGGGGGCCGATGAGCAGTTCTTC.

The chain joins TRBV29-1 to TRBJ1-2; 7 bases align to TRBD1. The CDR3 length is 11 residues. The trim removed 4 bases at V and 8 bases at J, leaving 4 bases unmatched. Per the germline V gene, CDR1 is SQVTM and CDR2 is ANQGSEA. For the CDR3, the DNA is TGCAGCGTTGTACAGGGGATGGGCTACACCTTC. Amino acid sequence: CSVVQGMGYTF.